This TCR beta chain was sequenced for a study of T cell repertoires in cytomegalovirus infection (dated by TCRdb to the late 2010s). As for the study more broadly: The HLA type of each donor mattered for the analysis, because public TCR beta signatures pointed to carriage of CMV infection along with the matching HLA type. What the work shows at the level of the full study, not this receptor alone: The ex vivo response was dominated by HLA-C-restricted CMV-specific TCR beta clonotypes, which also provided the single most frequent clonotype in two of eight donors. Carriers of CMV infection plus the relevant HLA type were discriminated by the cumulative frequency of public TCR beta family members in the study cohort and in an independent approximately 360-donor cohort.

From its cysteine to its phenylalanine, the CDR3 spans 13 amino acids. Only the CDR3 region is kept as DNA, spanning 39 bases read in frame from base 1. Here V drops 6 bases and J drops 15 bases, and the junction holds 10 bases not matched to any gene. Of note for this clonotype: This receptor's antigen is unknown. No much larger clone exists at a distance of one base, and base qualities are not known.

The data were produced on an Illumina HiSeq 1500. TCRdb's own reprocessing of the public reads used fastp at Q25 and MiXCR and kept productive beta chains. Rows are combined by CDR3 protein, so each entry shows the most common genes and DNA. The sample table holds 450,000 to 650,000 distinct CDR3 sequences, of which about 30% were seen once. The top ten clonotypes cover roughly 13% of the sample. The receptor was derived from a human donor in good health (CMV status not recorded). Some clones in this sample may be carry-over from other donors' samples. Sequencing used PBMCs. The rearranged chain carries TRBV12-3 or TRBV12-4 and TRBJ2-1; 11 bases in between match TRBD2. CDR3 sequence: CASSPRPSGRPFF. Read as DNA, the sequence is TGTGCCAGCAGCCCTCGCCCTAGCGGGAGGCCGTTCTTC.